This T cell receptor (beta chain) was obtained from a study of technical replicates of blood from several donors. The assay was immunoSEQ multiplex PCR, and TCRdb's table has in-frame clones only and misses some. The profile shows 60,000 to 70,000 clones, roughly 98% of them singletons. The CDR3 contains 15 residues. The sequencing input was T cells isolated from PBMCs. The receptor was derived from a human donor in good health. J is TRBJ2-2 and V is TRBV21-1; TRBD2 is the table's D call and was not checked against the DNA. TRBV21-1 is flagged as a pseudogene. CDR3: CASTCGRANTGELFF. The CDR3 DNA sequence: TGTGCCAGCACCTGCGGCAGAGCGAACACCGGGGAGCTGTTTTTT.